A single sample is the source of the 24 T cell receptor beta chains below, sequenced in a study of T-cell memory formation after mild COVID-19. TCRdb re-called the 5' RACE reads with MiXCR, one entry per CDR3 protein. The sample lists under 700,000 distinct CDR3 sequences, 20% occurring once. What was sequenced was PBMCs or a T cell subset sorted from them (not recorded which). The receptors here all came from an adult woman who had mild COVID-19 (a few samples of this study predate the infection). Cell type and time point are not known.

A few counts support this clonotype. J is TRBJ1-2 and V is TRBV29-1; D is ambiguous. Trimming left V 4 bases short and J 2 bases short, with 14 bases between. The CDR3 contains 14 residues. Germline V lookup: CDR1 SQVTM, CDR2 ANQGSEA. The CDR3 nucleotides are TGCAGCGTTGCCTCGGGCGGAACCAACTATGGCTACACCTTC. This codes for CSVASGGTNYGYTF.

CDR3 loop: CASTSGVQETQYF. The CDR3 nucleotides read TGTGCCAGCACTAGCGGGGTCCAAGAGACCCAGTACTTC. The rearrangement links TRBV12-3 or TRBV12-4 to TRBJ2-5, with 9 bases lining up with TRBD2. This CDR3 has 13 amino acids. Trimming took 7 bases from V and 1 from J; bases not matched to a gene: 1.

J is TRBJ1-2 and V is TRBV5-5; D gene uncertain. The CDR3 has 13 residues. Trimming shortened V by 4 bases and J by 2 bases, and 9 bases separated the two germline ends. The germline V gene encodes CDR1 SGHKS and CDR2 YYEKEE (reference sequence). The CDR3 DNA sequence: TGTGCCAGCAGCCAAGAGGGAAACTATGGCTACACCTTC. It codes for CASSQEGNYGYTF.

The J gene is TRBJ2-7, the V gene TRBV6-5; 8 bases fit TRBD1. The germline CDR1 and CDR2 sequences are MNHEY and SVGAGI. The CDR3 is made up of 15 amino acids. Unmatched junction bases numbered 3, after V lost 0 bases and J lost 2 bases. The DNA of the CDR3 is TGTGCCAGCAGTTACTCCGACAGGGGAGCCTACGAGCAGTACTTC. It specifies CASSYSDRGAYEQYF.

The rearrangement links TRBV29-1 to TRBJ2-7, with TRBD2 identical over 7 bases. The junction had 8 bases not matched to a gene; V was cut back by 6 bases and J by 3 bases. CDR3 length: 13 residues. Germline V lookup: CDR1 SQVTM, CDR2 ANQGSEA. CDR3 region: CSVVGVAGYEQYF. The CDR3 DNA reads TGCAGCGTCGTTGGGGTAGCGGGCTACGAGCAGTACTTC.

The CDR3 region is CASSTFSPVSGSNNEQFF. The CDR3 DNA reads TGTGCCAGCAGTACCTTTTCACCCGTAAGCGGGAGTAACAATGAGCAGTTCTTC. The V gene is TRBV6-2 or TRBV6-3, the J gene TRBJ2-1, with 8 bases that match TRBD2. The CDR3 length is 18 residues. Germline loops: CDR1 MNHEY, CDR2 SVGEGT. The ends lost 5 bases at V and 5 bases at J; junction bases unmatched: 17.

In its sample, this clonotype was seen a few times. The rearrangement joins TRBV12-3 or TRBV12-4 to TRBJ2-7; no reliable D call. Trimming removed 5 bases at V and 10 bases at J, with 18 bases between. CDR3 size: 13 residues. The CDR3 DNA reads as TGTGCCAGCAGTGACTTGGGCGGCCAGAAACAGTACTTC. Translated, it gives CASSDLGGQKQYF.

This chain links TRBV6-6 with TRBJ2-3; 8 bases are a match to TRBD1. From germline, CDR1 is MNHNY and CDR2 SVGAGI (reference sequence). The CDR3 loop spans 12 amino acids. V lost 5 bases to trimming and J lost 9 bases; unmatched junction nucleotides: 4. CDR3 in amino acids: CASSGQGHTQYF. CDR3 nucleotide sequence: TGTGCCAGCAGTGGACAGGGCCACACGCAGTATTTT.

This chain joins TRBV15 and TRBJ1-5; D not resolved. Germline loops: CDR1 LNHNV, CDR2 YYDKDF (reference sequence). The CDR3 spans 15 residues. V lost 0 bases, J lost 4 bases, and 10 bases lay in between. The CDR3 nucleotides read TGTGCCACCAGCAGAGATCGCACGGTTAATCAGCCCCAGCATTTT. It is translated as CATSRDRTVNQPQHF.

This chain joins TRBV4-3 and TRBJ1-1; 7 bases match TRBD1. The V segment lost 3 bases and the J segment 4 bases; nucleotides outside the gene matches: 5. This CDR3 is 14 amino acids long. Germline CDR1 and CDR2: LGHNA and YSLEER. Written as DNA, the CDR3 is TGCGCCAGCAGCCACGTCGCAGGGGGCACTGAAGCTTTCTTT. Translated, it gives CASSHVAGGTEAFF.

This clonotype has more than one count but fewer than ten. J is TRBJ2-1 and V is TRBV5-1; no clear D gene. CDR3 length: 14 residues. With 5 bases removed from V and 8 bases from J, the gap between germline ends came to 17 bases. Germline V gene lookup returns CDR1 SGHRS and CDR2 YFSETQ. The CDR3 DNA sequence: TGCGCCAGCAGGTCCCAACTGTCGGTGCATGAGCAGTTCTTC. This translates into CASRSQLSVHEQFF.

This clonotype has ten or more counts. The V and J genes are TRBV29-1 and TRBJ2-7, with D possibly called TRBD1 or TRBD2 (5 bases each). The CDR3 spans 13 residues. CDR1 SQVTM and CDR2 ANQGSEA come from the germline V gene. Trimming stripped 7 bases from V and 0 bases from J, with 13 bases between. CDR3 protein: CSAGTVNSYEQYF. CDR3 coding DNA: TGCAGCGCCGGGACGGTCAACTCCTACGAGCAGTACTTC.

This clonotype was counted between two and nine times. J is TRBJ1-5 and V is TRBV7-2, with D possibly matching TRBD1 (5 bases). The V end lost 3 bases, the J end lost 4 bases, and 7 bases lay between the germline ends. CDR1 and CDR2 from the germline V gene are SGHTA and FQGNSA. The CDR3 covers 13 residues. The CDR3 region is CASSFSGNQPQHF. The CDR3 DNA reads TGTGCCAGCAGCTTTTCAGGGAATCAGCCCCAGCATTTT.

This clonotype was detected only a few times. The chain recombines TRBV5-1 with TRBJ2-7; 8 nucleotides match TRBD1. After removal of 2 bases from V and 4 bases from J, the junction contained 8 bases not matched to a gene. This CDR3 has 15 residues. Germline CDR1 and CDR2: SGHRS and YFSETQ. The CDR3 loop reads CASSFRQGFVYEQYF. CDR3 sequence (DNA): TGCGCCAGCAGCTTCCGACAGGGGTTCGTTTACGAGCAGTACTTC.

V is TRBV5-1 and J is TRBJ1-2; the D gene is possibly TRBD1 (6 bases). Germline-derived CDR1 and CDR2 are SGHRS and YFSETQ. The CDR3 is 15 residues long. The ends were cut back, 5 bases at V and 5 bases at J, with 19 bases in the middle. CDR3 DNA: TGCGCCAGCAGTTTTCCGGACCAGGGGTATTATGGCTACACCTTC. Translating it yields CASSFPDQGYYGYTF.

The chain combines TRBV7-9 with TRBJ1-3; D remains unclear. Trimming shortened V by 5 bases and J by 0 bases, and 20 bases separated the two germline ends. The CDR3 is 18 amino acids. The germline V gene has CDR1 SEHNR and CDR2 FQNEAQ (reference sequence). CDR3 residues: CASSKSWQAGSSGNTIYF. The CDR3 bases are TGTGCCAGCAGCAAATCTTGGCAGGCGGGCTCCTCTGGAAACACCATATATTTT.

The J gene is TRBJ2-5, the V gene TRBV24-1; tentatively, D is TRBD1 (6 bases). Trimming shortened V by 3 bases and J by 5 bases, and 12 bases separated the two germline ends. The CDR3 is 14 amino acids. CDR1 is KGHDR, CDR2 SFDVKD, per germline. CDR3 coding DNA: TGTGCCACCAGTGATCCAAGGGGGAAGGAGACCCAGTACTTC. Its protein product is CATSDPRGKETQYF.

V and J are TRBV20-1 and TRBJ1-1, with D uncertain. Germline loops: CDR1 DFQATT, CDR2 SNEGSKA (reference sequence). Deletions cut 6 bases from V and 4 bases from J, with 9 bases between. CDR3 size: 11 residues. The chain's CDR3 is CSASGGTEAFF. The DNA for the CDR3 is TGCAGTGCGTCGGGCGGCACTGAAGCTTTCTTT.

In this sample, this clonotype turned up a few times. The chain carries TRBV7-9 and TRBJ1-5; TRBD1 might be the D (5 bases). The germline V gene has CDR1 SEHNR and CDR2 FQNEAQ (reference sequence). The CDR3 has 14 amino acids. Trimming stripped 2 bases from V and 6 bases from J, with 11 bases between. The CDR3 sequence: CASSLSREGQPQHF. The CDR3 DNA reads TGTGCCAGCAGCTTATCCAGGGAGGGTCAGCCCCAGCATTTT.

This clonotype was seen only a few times. This chain uses TRBV15 with TRBJ2-1; perhaps TRBD2 as D (7 bases). Germline V gene sequence: CDR1 LNHNV, CDR2 YYDKDF (reference sequence). With 5 bases removed from V and 3 bases from J, the gap between germline ends came to 14 bases. This CDR3 contains 15 residues. CDR3 amino acids: CATSLRGGLYNEQFF. In DNA form, the CDR3 reads TGTGCCACCAGCCTCCGCGGGGGCCTCTACAATGAGCAGTTCTTC. The entire variable domain, with the rest obtained from reference TRBV15 and TRBJ2-1, is as follows: DAMVIQNPRYQVTQFGKPVTLSCSQTLNHNVMYWYQQKSSQAPKLLFHYYDKDFNNEADTPDNFQSRRPNTSFCFLDIRSPGLGDTAMYLCATSLRGGLYNEQFFGPGTRLTVL.

The rearrangement uses TRBV24-1 and TRBJ2-7; weak D call: TRBD1 (6 bases). The CDR3 has 15 residues. Looked up from germline, CDR1 is KGHDR and CDR2 is SFDVKD. V gave up 4 bases and J gave up 0 bases, with 12 bases separating them. CDR3 residues: CATSETGTPSYEQYF. As DNA, the CDR3 is TGTGCCACCAGTGAAACCGGGACACCCTCCTACGAGCAGTACTTC.

CDR3 coding DNA: TGCGCCAGCAGCCAACGGACATTGAACACTGAAGCTTTCTTT. This encodes CASSQRTLNTEAFF. This chain joins TRBV4-1 and TRBJ1-1; TRBD1 is a possible D gene (5 bases). Germline loops: CDR1 MGHRA, CDR2 YSYEKL. This CDR3 spans 14 amino acids. Trimming shortened V by 2 bases and J by 0 bases, and 7 bases separated the two germline ends.

The rearrangement joins TRBV25-1 to TRBJ1-1; the D is unclear. V was trimmed by 10 bases and J by 4 bases, leaving 16 bases between them. The CDR3 is 13 residues long. CDR1 and CDR2 from the germline V gene are MGHDK and SYGVNS. As DNA, the CDR3 is TGTGCCACCCTGGGCCGCTGGGGCACTGAAGCTTTCTTT. Its protein is CATLGRWGTEAFF.

This clonotype was detected only a few times. The chain uses TRBV7-9 and TRBJ2-3; unclear D gene. V lost 3 bases to trimming and J lost 1 base, with 11 bases between them. Germline V gene data show CDR1 as SEHNR and CDR2 as FQNEAQ (reference sequence). This CDR3 spans 15 amino acids. The DNA of the CDR3 is TGTGCCAGCAGCTTCAGGTTTACGGGCACAGATACGCAGTATTTT. This translates into CASSFRFTGTDTQYF.